The clone carrying this T cell receptor (beta chain) was detected only once. Its antigen is unidentified. Clones were sequenced by immunoSEQ multiplex PCR, and TCRdb holds only the in-frame ones, with some missing. Among hundreds of thousands of clones listed, approximately 88% were seen once. The sample comes from a study of cytomegalovirus exposure and HLA in healthy donors. The validation cohort, a group of 120 or so subjects, included the donors and was separate from the roughly 700-subject first cohort. Study conclusions and caveats: A later analysis found first-cohort TCR clusters tended to co-occur in the approximately 120 validation repertoires. Most TCR sequences were rare, but some public TCRs occurred in many donors. Listed as cytomegalovirus-associated were 170 or so TCR beta chains.

Material: PBMCs. The TCR originated in a woman aged 25 to 39 in good health and CMV-seropositive.

DNA for the CDR3: TGTGCCTGGAGTGTGGGAGCCGGGGGAGCCGGGGTAAAACTGTTTTTT. Protein product: CAWSVGAGGAGVKLFF. J is TRBJ1-4 and V is TRBV30; tentatively, D is TRBD1 (5 bases). Germline-derived CDR1 and CDR2 are GTSNPN and SVGIG (reference sequence). The germline V and J ends were trimmed by 0 bases and 10 bases, with 21 bases remaining between them. The CDR3 contains 16 residues.